Shown below are 11 T cell receptor beta chains from a single sample sequenced in a study of shared clonotypes between healthy human individuals. Produced via immunoSEQ multiplex PCR; TCRdb's table is partial and in-frame only. The sample gives 2 million to 3 million clones, 80% to 95% of which show up once; around 0.37% is in the top ten. Source material: naive CD4+ T cells from PBMCs. Subset indicated: CD45RA+ positively selected. Receptors originate from a man aged 18 to 29 in good health. Some clones in this sample may be carry-over from other donors' samples.

The chain is built from TRBV23-1 and TRBJ2-3; perhaps TRBD1 as D (6 bases). TRBV23-1 is an ORF, with its function uncertain. The length of the CDR3 is 17 residues. V lost 0 bases and J 3 bases, leaving 16 bases between the germline ends. DNA for the CDR3: TGCGCCAGCAGTCAATCAGGAAACAGGGAGAGGACAGATACGCAGTATTTT. Its protein product is CASSQSGNRERTDTQYF.

In this sample, this clone turned up a few times. V is TRBV7-9 and J is TRBJ2-1; D gene ambiguous. Trimming removed 10 bases from V and 8 bases from J, with 12 bases in between. The CDR3 covers 11 residues. CDR1 is SEHNR, CDR2 FQNEAQ, per germline (reference sequence). CDR3 coding DNA: TGTGCCATTAACCCGGGCGATGAGCAGTTCTTC. Translation: CAINPGDEQFF.

The CDR3 protein is CAIQEGTTNEKLFF. In DNA form, the CDR3 reads TGTGCCATCCAGGAGGGTACAACTAATGAAAAACTGTTTTTT. The rearrangement joins TRBV10-3 to TRBJ1-4; no firm D call. The CDR3 is 14 residues long. CDR1 ENHRY and CDR2 SYGVKD come from the germline V gene. The germline V and J ends were trimmed by 8 bases and 0 bases, with 10 bases remaining between them.

This clone was seen a single time. This chain uses TRBV27 with TRBJ1-3; TRBD1 matches 7 bases. This CDR3 has 15 amino acids. V lost 5 bases, J lost 0 bases, and 4 bases stayed unmatched. Germline V lookup: CDR1 MNHEY, CDR2 SMNVEV (reference sequence). This CDR3 is CASSINRGSGNTIYF. CDR3 DNA sequence: TGTGCCAGCAGTATCAACAGGGGCTCTGGAAACACCATATATTTT.

This clone was counted a single time. This rearrangement joins TRBV15 to TRBJ2-2; tentatively, D is TRBD2 (5 bases). The germline V and J ends were trimmed by 5 bases and 0 bases, with 19 bases remaining between them. Per the germline V gene, CDR1 is LNHNV and CDR2 is YYDKDF (reference sequence). The CDR3 runs to 18 residues. Written as DNA, the CDR3 is TGTGCCACCAGCGCGAGGTACGCAGGACTGTCGAACACCGGGGAGCTGTTTTTT. Residues: CATSARYAGLSNTGELFF.

The sample holds one count of this clone. This chain connects TRBV27 to TRBJ2-6; TRBD2 matches at 7 bases. The length of the CDR3 is 21 residues. V was pared by 8 bases and J by 0 bases, with 22 bases of the junction left unmatched. Germline V CDR1 and CDR2: MNHEY, SMNVEV (reference sequence). In DNA form, the CDR3 reads TGTGCCAGCGCGGTGGACGGATGGATTAGGCCGGGAGGCTCTGGGGCCAACGTCCTGACTTTC. Translation gives CASAVDGWIRPGGSGANVLTF.

The chain employs TRBV28 and TRBJ2-3, with D perhaps TRBD2 (6 bases). Germline V gives CDR1 MDHEN, CDR2 SYDVKM. V was pared by 3 bases and J by 2 bases, with 15 bases between. The CDR3 is 16 residues long. The CDR3 loop reads CASSFPRDWYTDTQYF. CDR3 coding DNA: TGTGCCAGCAGTTTCCCGCGGGACTGGTACACAGATACGCAGTATTTT.

The chain recombines TRBV19 with TRBJ2-7, with D perhaps matching TRBD2 (6 bases). CDR1 is LNHDA, CDR2 SQIVND, per germline (reference sequence). Between the trimmed V and J ends, which lost 5 bases and 3 bases, there was a span of 17 bases. This CDR3 spans 15 amino acids. The CDR3 DNA is TGTGCCAGTAGTGCAGTAGCCGGGGGTCTCTACGAGCAGTACTTC. Its protein is CASSAVAGGLYEQYF.

The chain joins TRBV28 to TRBJ1-4; D is possibly TRBD1 (5 bases). Germline V gives CDR1 MDHEN, CDR2 SYDVKM. V was pared by 5 bases and J by 8 bases, with 24 bases between. CDR3 size: 17 residues. CDR3 nucleotide sequence: TGTGCCAGCAGTCTACAAAGAGGCCGGGCAGGGAGGGAAAAACTGTTTTTT. Encoded protein: CASSLQRGRAGREKLFF.

The V and J genes are TRBV27 and TRBJ2-7; D is possibly TRBD2 (6 bases). The V end lost 2 bases, the J end lost 4 bases, and 12 bases lay between the germline ends. Germline CDR1 and CDR2: MNHEY and SMNVEV (reference sequence). CDR3 size: 14 residues. The CDR3 sequence is CASSLGRGIYEQYF. The CDR3 DNA reads as TGTGCCAGCAGTTTAGGACGCGGGATTTACGAGCAGTACTTC.

The chain employs TRBV2 and TRBJ2-7; a possible D gene is TRBD1 (6 bases). Germline V gives CDR1 SNHLY, CDR2 FYNNEI. The CDR3 is made up of 14 amino acids. V gave up 7 bases and J gave up 0 bases, with 13 bases separating them. CDR3 nucleotide sequence: TGTGCCAGCAAAGGGGACACTTCCTCCTACGAGCAGTACTTC. Its translation is CASKGDTSSYEQYF. Variable domain in full (rest from reference TRBV2 and TRBJ2-7): EPEVTQTPSHQVTQMGQEVILRCVPISNHLYFYWYRQILGQKVEFLVSFYNNEISEKSEIFDDQFSVERPDGSNFTLKIRSTKLEDSAMYFCASKGDTSSYEQYFGPGTRLTVT.